These T cell receptor beta chains were read from a single sample in a study of CD8 T cells in ankylosing spondylitis. TCRdb processed the 5' RACE reads anew with MiXCR; each CDR3 protein has one entry. The data contain 250,000 or so distinct CDR3 sequences, 10% of them singletons. Sequencing input: blood, either unsorted or a sorted T cell fraction (not recorded which). The source is a male donor with ankylosing spondylitis or in good health (not recorded which). CDR3s include the opening cysteine and the closing phenylalanine or tryptophan. A D gene is named only where the DNA matches it firmly. The size of a clone is reported for some rows only, either as once, few or many, or as a class for expanded clones.

j_call v_call d_call clone_size cdr3_nt cdr3_aa
TRBJ2-5 TRBV25-1 TRBD2 many TGTGCCAGCAGGGCCCTCGAGGGTAGCGGGGGATCGTACCAAGAGACCCAGTACTTC CASRALEGSGGSYQETQYF
TRBJ2-1 TRBV11-1 TRBD1 - TGTGCCAGCACCAAGGACAGGGCGTTCGTCAATGAGCAGTTCTTC CASTKDRAFVNEQFF
TRBJ1-1 TRBV7-6 - many TGTGCCAGCAGCTCAACGATGAACACTGAAGCTTTCTTT CASSSTMNTEAFF
TRBJ2-5 TRBV7-2 - few TGTGCCAGCAGCTTCTTTAGGGAAGAGACCCAGTACTTC CASSFFREETQYF
TRBJ1-5 TRBV6-6 - - TGTGCCACTCCGGGCAGGACTTATAGCAATCAGCCCCAGCATTTT CATPGRTYSNQPQHF
TRBJ2-1 TRBV21-1 - many TGTGCCAGCAGCAGCAGGGGGAAACATAGGTTC CASSSRGKHRF
TRBJ2-2 TRBV7-7 - few TGTGCCAGCAGCTTAGCGGGGGCAGCGAACACCGGGGAGCTGTTTTTT CASSLAGAANTGELFF
TRBJ1-2 TRBV4-2 - many TGTGCCAGCAGCCAAGACGGACGGAACTATGGCTACACCTTC CASSQDGRNYGYTF
TRBJ2-1 TRBV5-5 - many TGTGCCAGCAGCTATCAGGACCGCGGGTATCACAATGAGCAGTTCTTC CASSYQDRGYHNEQFF
TRBJ2-7 TRBV2 - many TGTGCCAGCAGAACCTACGAGCAGTACTTC CASRTYEQYF
TRBJ1-4 TRBV6-1 - many TGTGCCAGCAGTGGGACGGCAACTAATGAAAAACTGTTTTTT CASSGTATNEKLFF